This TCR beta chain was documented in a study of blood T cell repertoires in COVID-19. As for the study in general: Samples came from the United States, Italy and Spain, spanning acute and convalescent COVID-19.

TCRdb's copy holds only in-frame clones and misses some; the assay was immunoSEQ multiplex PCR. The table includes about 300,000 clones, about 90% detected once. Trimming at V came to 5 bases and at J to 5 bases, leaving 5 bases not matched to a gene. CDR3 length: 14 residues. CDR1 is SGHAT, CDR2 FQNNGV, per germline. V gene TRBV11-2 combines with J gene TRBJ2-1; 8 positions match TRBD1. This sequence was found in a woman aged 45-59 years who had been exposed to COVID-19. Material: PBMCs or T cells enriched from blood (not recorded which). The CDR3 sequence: CASSPDRGHNEQFF. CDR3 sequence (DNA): TGTGCCAGCAGCCCTGACAGGGGTCACAATGAGCAGTTCTTC.